The 8 T cell receptor beta chains listed next were all sequenced from one sample in a study of T cell clonotyping in hematopoietic cell transplantation. Using immunoSEQ multiplex PCR, the repertoire was profiled, and TCRdb retains in-frame clones only, with some absent. The data hold about 36,000 clones, with 85% to 95% observed a single time. Stated time point: recipient sample about 28 days before transplant, after cytoreduction. This specimen consisted of peripheral blood mononuclear cells, obtained before stem cell transplant. All receptors derive from a man aged 35-49 years with chronic myeloid leukemia. Some clones in this sample may be carry-over from other donors' samples.

The J gene is TRBJ1-5, the V gene TRBV28, with D possibly being TRBD1 (6 bases). The CDR3 extends over 15 amino acids. V lost 4 bases, J lost 6 bases, and 16 bases lay in between. The germline CDR1 and CDR2 sequences are MDHEN and SYDVKM. The CDR3 loop is CASSSSSRQVQPQHF. CDR3 nucleotides: TGTGCCAGCAGTTCCTCATCGCGACAGGTTCAGCCCCAGCATTTT.

The chain employs TRBV11-2 and TRBJ1-1; D perhaps matches TRBD1 (6 bases). The CDR3 length is 15 residues. The ends were cut back, 7 bases at V and 3 bases at J, with 18 bases in the middle. Germline-derived CDR1 and CDR2 are SGHAT and FQNNGV. Written as DNA, the CDR3 is TGTGCCAGCAAGTCGCGTGGGGGGGCCTACACTGAAGCTTTCTTT. Amino acid sequence: CASKSRGGAYTEAFF.

The chain joins TRBV7-6 to TRBJ1-1; D not resolved. V was trimmed by 2 bases and J by 2 bases, leaving 9 bases between them. CDR3 length: 14 amino acids. Germline lookup yields CDR1 SGHVS and CDR2 FNYEAQ. DNA of the CDR3: TGTGCCAGCAGCTTAAGTAGGACCAACACTGAAGCTTTCTTT. Its translation: CASSLSRTNTEAFF.

This clone was recorded a few times. The V and J genes are TRBV11-3 and TRBJ1-2, with 7 positions matching TRBD1. Germline V gives CDR1 SGHNT, CDR2 YENEEA. The CDR3 has 14 residues. With V trimmed by 2 bases and J by 7 bases, 7 bases remained unmatched. The DNA of the CDR3 is TGTGCCAGCAGCTTAAGGCGGGACAGATCTGGCTACACCTTC. Protein product: CASSLRRDRSGYTF.

The chain links TRBV19 to TRBJ1-4; D remains ambiguous. There are 14 residues in the CDR3. Germline values: CDR1 LNHDA, CDR2 SQIVND (reference sequence). Trimming cost V 4 bases and J 8 bases, with 14 bases left between them. The CDR3 protein is CASSKGYWGEKLFF. The CDR3 DNA is TGTGCCAGTAGTAAGGGATACTGGGGAGAAAAACTGTTTTTT.

This chain uses TRBV7-3 with TRBJ1-1; 10 nucleotides match TRBD1. Germline V gives CDR1 SGHTA, CDR2 FQGTGA. This CDR3 is 15 amino acids long. V lost 2 bases to trimming and J lost 2 bases; unmatched junction nucleotides: 2. CDR3 DNA sequence: TGTGCCAGCAGCTTAGGGACAGGGGAAAACACTGAAGCTTTCTTT. This translates into CASSLGTGENTEAFF.

The rearrangement uses TRBV7-3 and TRBJ1-1; D may be TRBD1 (5 bases). The V end lost 2 bases, the J end lost 5 bases, and 18 bases lay between the germline ends. Germline loops: CDR1 SGHTA, CDR2 FQGTGA. This CDR3 has 16 residues. The CDR3: CASSLRPGRLETEAFF. For the CDR3, the DNA is TGTGCCAGCAGCTTACGTCCAGGGAGGCTCGAAACTGAAGCTTTCTTT.

V gene TRBV30 combines with J gene TRBJ2-7; the D gene is possibly TRBD1 (6 bases). Trimming pared 1 base from V and 3 bases from J, leaving 19 bases between. The CDR3 consists of 16 residues. CDR1 is GTSNPN, CDR2 SVGIG, per germline (reference sequence). As DNA, the CDR3 is TGTGCCTGGAGTGCTCTAACAGGGTTTCGGGGCTACGAGCAGTACTTC. Translated: CAWSALTGFRGYEQYF. Full variable domain (missing parts from reference TRBV30 and TRBJ2-7): SQTIHQWPATLVQPVGSPLSLECTVEGTSNPNLYWYRQAAGRGLQLLFYSVGIGQISSEVPQNLSASRPQDRQFILSSKKLLLSDSGFYLCAWSALTGFRGYEQYFGPGTRLTVT.